A selection of T cell receptor beta chains follows, all from one sample in a study of regulatory dendritic cells for organ transplantation. What these receptors recognize is not known. Produced via immunoSEQ multiplex PCR; TCRdb's table is partial and in-frame only. The sample yields about 12,000 clones, around 62% seen once. The specimen sequenced was naive CD8+ T cells from blood cultured with dendritic cells. The source of these receptors is a human donor in good health. Each CDR3 is given with its conserved first and last residue. Each record gives: V gene, CDR3 length, J gene, CDR3 protein.

V gene: TRBV9; CDR3 length: 15; J gene: TRBJ1-5; CDR3 protein: CASSVEGRQGEPQHF
V gene: TRBV15; CDR3 length: 15; J gene: TRBJ2-3; CDR3 protein: CATSSGLAHTDTQYF
V gene: TRBV27; CDR3 length: 14; J gene: TRBJ2-7; CDR3 protein: CASSAGVSEYEQYF
V gene: TRBV4-1; CDR3 length: 16; J gene: TRBJ2-7; CDR3 protein: CASSWRWRGGNHEQYF
V gene: TRBV7-7; CDR3 length: 15; J gene: TRBJ2-5; CDR3 protein: CASSLAWTEQETQYF
V gene: TRBV25-1; CDR3 length: 15; J gene: TRBJ2-3; CDR3 protein: CASRLPGQSTDTQYF
V gene: TRBV10-3; CDR3 length: 14; J gene: TRBJ1-6; CDR3 protein: CASYFLLNNSPLHF
V gene: TRBV2; CDR3 length: 15; J gene: TRBJ2-7; CDR3 protein: CASSERGGLPYEQYF
V gene: TRBV7-6; CDR3 length: 16; J gene: TRBJ2-5; CDR3 protein: CASSLRTGATQETQYF
V gene: TRBV7-9; CDR3 length: 16; J gene: TRBJ2-5; CDR3 protein: CASSSRQRGTQETQYF
V gene: TRBV7-9; CDR3 length: 14; J gene: TRBJ2-7; CDR3 protein: CASSETGVLYEQYF
V gene: TRBV7-6; CDR3 length: 12; J gene: TRBJ2-5; CDR3 protein: CASSQGLATQYF
V gene: TRBV6-4; CDR3 length: 16; J gene: TRBJ2-1; CDR3 protein: CASSDPASGGYNEQFF
V gene: TRBV4-2; CDR3 length: 16; J gene: TRBJ1-2; CDR3 protein: CASSQEPTGGYYGYTF
V gene: TRBV9; CDR3 length: 16; J gene: TRBJ2-3; CDR3 protein: CASSVSQGSNTDTQYF
V gene: TRBV4-3; CDR3 length: 16; J gene: TRBJ1-1; CDR3 protein: CASSQDKTGLATEAFF
V gene: TRBV9; CDR3 length: 14; J gene: TRBJ2-3; CDR3 protein: CASGQGSSTDTQYF
V gene: TRBV29-1; CDR3 length: 12; J gene: TRBJ1-1; CDR3 protein: CSVRQGGTEAFF
V gene: TRBV4-2; CDR3 length: 15; J gene: TRBJ1-5; CDR3 protein: CASSQNDRGRGPQHF
V gene: TRBV6-1; CDR3 length: 15; J gene: TRBJ1-2; CDR3 protein: CAIREIDGVVYGYTF
V gene: TRBV6-1; CDR3 length: 14; J gene: TRBJ2-2; CDR3 protein: CASSTRLDTGELFF
V gene: TRBV5-1; CDR3 length: 17; J gene: TRBJ2-7; CDR3 protein: CASSLSPPWTGSYEQYF
V gene: TRBV4-1; CDR3 length: 14; J gene: TRBJ2-7; CDR3 protein: CASSQTGAKNEQYF
V gene: TRBV4-1; CDR3 length: 16; J gene: TRBJ1-5; CDR3 protein: CASSQDPGGANQPQHF
V gene: TRBV7-6; CDR3 length: 15; J gene: TRBJ2-7; CDR3 protein: CASSSLGGPFYEQYF
V gene: TRBV29-1; CDR3 length: 17; J gene: TRBJ2-1; CDR3 protein: CSVEGVATESSYNEQFF
V gene: TRBV4-3; CDR3 length: 15; J gene: TRBJ2-1; CDR3 protein: CASSQDGTLYNEQFF
V gene: TRBV5-1; CDR3 length: 14; J gene: TRBJ1-1; CDR3 protein: CASSPGTGITEAFF
V gene: TRBV7-6; CDR3 length: 15; J gene: TRBJ2-7; CDR3 protein: CASSLGWGLSDEQYF
V gene: TRBV7-9; CDR3 length: 14; J gene: TRBJ2-5; CDR3 protein: CASSSTSGLETQYF
V gene: TRBV27; CDR3 length: 13; J gene: TRBJ1-5; CDR3 protein: CASSFGVTQPQHF
V gene: TRBV19; CDR3 length: 15; J gene: TRBJ1-1; CDR3 protein: CASTLGSAMNTEAFF
V gene: TRBV6-1; CDR3 length: 15; J gene: TRBJ2-5; CDR3 protein: CASRRVRQGGETQYF
V gene: TRBV6-6; CDR3 length: 13; J gene: TRBJ2-7; CDR3 protein: CASSYGQVYEQYF
V gene: TRBV14; CDR3 length: 13; J gene: TRBJ1-2; CDR3 protein: CASRDRTNYGYTF
V gene: TRBV11-2; CDR3 length: 14; J gene: TRBJ1-2; CDR3 protein: CASSLVGQVYGYTF
V gene: TRBV6-5; CDR3 length: 13; J gene: TRBJ1-5; CDR3 protein: CASTEYSNQPQHF
V gene: TRBV6-4; CDR3 length: 12; J gene: TRBJ1-2; CDR3 protein: CASSEGLGGYTF
V gene: TRBV7-2; CDR3 length: 16; J gene: TRBJ2-1; CDR3 protein: CASTSISGGAYNEQFF
V gene: TRBV7-9; CDR3 length: 14; J gene: TRBJ2-1; CDR3 protein: CASSYRGTGWEQFF
V gene: TRBV2; CDR3 length: 16; J gene: TRBJ2-5; CDR3 protein: CASSDDGGAWEETQYF